The clone carrying this T cell receptor (beta chain) was counted a single time. Its specificity is not known. The repertoire was sequenced with immunoSEQ multiplex PCR; TCRdb's copy has only in-frame clones and lacks some. Here the sample spans some 120,000 clones, roughly 93% being singletons. The data were taken from a study of cytomegalovirus exposure and HLA in healthy donors. Findings of the study overall: In a later analysis, first-cohort TCR clusters were found to tend to co-occur in the 130 or so validation repertoires. The study put 160 or so TCR beta chains on its list as cytomegalovirus-associated. It was reported that the classifier diagnosed cytomegalovirus status with high specificity and sensitivity in both the original and validation cohorts. Researchers reported that three CMV-associated chains were confirmed in vitro as CMV antigen-specific.

Per the germline V gene, CDR1 is SNHLY and CDR2 is FYNNEI. The CDR3 is made up of 15 amino acids. V gave up 6 bases and J gave up 2 bases, with 15 bases separating them. Specimen: PBMCs. This chain uses TRBV2 with TRBJ2-3; D is ambiguous. The source is a woman aged 18-29 years in good health and CMV-seronegative. For the CDR3, the DNA is TGTGCCAGCAGCCAGAGGCCTCCCCCCACAGATACGCAGTATTTT. Translating it yields CASSQRPPPTDTQYF.